The following is a T cell receptor beta chain sequence with its context. There is no known antigen for this receptor. Base qualities are not provided; no much larger clone lies one nucleotide away. This specimen's time point label, interpreted: baseline before first vaccination. Vaccinee samples came from UK trials COV001 and COV002, including a single-blind randomized controlled phase 2/3 trial of AZD1222 (ChAdOx1 nCoV-19) in healthy adults. For TCRbeta chain sequencing, PBMC samples from trial participants were taken at day 0 and at day 28 after the second dose. The CDR3 regions of human TCRbeta chains were analyzed by immunosequencing. On the study's bioinformatics: Repertoire TCRs were matched against a reference library of SARS-CoV-2-specific TCRs generated with the MIRA antigen-specificity platform. Breadth was defined as the fraction of unique TCRs that were SARS-CoV-2-associated. Depth was defined as the fraction of total T cells that were SARS-CoV-2-associated. Each spike-specific TCR was assigned to its reactive spike region and to a CD4 or CD8 class using the MIRA data. Log10-transformed breadth and depth values were compared by one-way ANOVA with Sidak's multiple comparisons tests. Entries here come from immuneACCESS through TCRdb and include only in-frame sequences with V and J called. Some clones fail to appear in such tables; in the studies checked, an unresolved V gene covers under half of the shortfall, and the cause of the remainder is unknown. V and J calls and clone size are given by that table; D and trimming were obtained from the DNA. For this sample there are about 130,000 clones; 80% to 90% appear just once. The ten most abundant clones make up about 5.4% of the sample.

V loses 7 bases, J loses 4 bases, and the germline ends lie 12 bases apart. Looking up the germline V gene yields CDR1 ENHRY and CDR2 SYGVKD. CDR3 length: 13 amino acids, cysteine to phenylalanine. The sequence is cut down to CDR3 DNA, 39 bases in frame from base 1. These data belong to a study of T cell responses to AZD1222 COVID-19 vaccine (dated by TCRdb to the early 2020s). Regarding the research as a whole: AZD1222 recipients whose second dose came at about 4 weeks and those whose second dose came at about 12 weeks were combined into one group, since spike-specific TCR depth and breadth did not differ between the two schedules. TCR sequencing covered 230 or so trial participants: 207 given two doses of AZD1222 and about 26 given two doses of MenACWY control vaccine. Trial participants were enrolled by age into 18-55, 56-69 and 70-plus year subgroups, with approximately 160, 26 and 62 TCR-sequenced participants respectively. The paper's findings and limits, for the study overall: After two AZD1222 doses, spike-specific TCR breadth and depth were significantly higher than at day 0 and than in MenACWY recipients. In the small 56-69-year group, the increase in depth fell short of significance, most likely because of low power. The vaccine-associated CD4 TCRs covered the entire spike protein, and the dominant responses fell in regions 160-218 and 743-854. Because no samples from the day 14 peak response were available, repertoires could be characterized only after the peak T cell response. Epitopes outside the regions mutated in the B.1.351 and B.1.1.7 variants were reportedly recognized by nearly half of the unique spike-specific TCRs. Participants were mostly white British and included more females than males, and it was suggested by the authors that clonal diversity may have been underestimated. Only five or six AZD1222 recipients were SARS-CoV-2 seropositive at baseline, limiting conclusions about previously exposed vaccinees.

The chain is made from TRBV10-3 and TRBJ2-3, and possibly TRBD1, on 5 matching bases. This clonotype was sampled from an adult in good health. The material was peripheral blood, obtained on day 0 of AZD1222 vaccination. The CDR3 protein sequence reads: CAIMGQEPDTQYF. In nucleotide form, the sequence is TGTGCCATCATGGGGCAGGAACCAGATACGCAGTATTTT.